The entry below gives a single T cell receptor (beta chain) sequence along with its context. Its antigen is unidentified. PCR involved 60 Vbeta and 13 Jbeta primers. Sequencing was performed with immunoSEQ multiplex PCR; in TCRdb, only in-frame clones are kept and a portion is missing. In the table there are roughly 79,000 clones, around four fifths of which are singletons. After removal of 8 bases from V and 2 bases from J, the junction contained 5 bases not matched to a gene. Germline V gene data show CDR1 as LNHDA and CDR2 as SQIVND (reference sequence). The CDR3 loop spans 14 amino acids. This specimen comes from a study of cytomegalovirus exposure and HLA in healthy donors. Study-wide results and caveats: A later analysis found most CMV-associated TCR beta chains apparently HLA-restricted. In a later analysis, DRB1 alleles had the most associated TCRs; HLA-C alleles the fewest. 87-base-pair reads could not separate some V segments, including TRBV6-2 and TRBV6-3. A later analysis reportedly found that, within productive TCRs, an Asian-associated ancestry cluster had fewer N-insertions than the mean observed across the roughly 700 donors.

The clonotype was recovered from a woman between 50 and 59 years old in good health and CMV-seropositive. This sequence joins TRBV19 and TRBJ1-5; 8 bases fit TRBD1. The sequenced material came from PBMCs. CDR3: CASHSGGGNQPQHF. The CDR3 nucleotides are TGTGCCAGTCATTCAGGGGGCGGCAATCAGCCCCAGCATTTT.